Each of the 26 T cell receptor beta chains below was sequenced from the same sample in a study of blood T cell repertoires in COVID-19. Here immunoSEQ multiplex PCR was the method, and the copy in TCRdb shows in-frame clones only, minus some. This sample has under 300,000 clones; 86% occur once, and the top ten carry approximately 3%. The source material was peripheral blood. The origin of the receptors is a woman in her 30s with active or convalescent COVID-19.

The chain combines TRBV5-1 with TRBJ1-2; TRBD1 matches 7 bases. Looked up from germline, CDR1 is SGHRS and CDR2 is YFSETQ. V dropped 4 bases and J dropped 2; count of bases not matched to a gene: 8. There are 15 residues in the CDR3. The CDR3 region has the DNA TGCGCCAGCAGCCCACAGGGGTTGGCGAACTATGGCTACACCTTC. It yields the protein CASSPQGLANYGYTF.

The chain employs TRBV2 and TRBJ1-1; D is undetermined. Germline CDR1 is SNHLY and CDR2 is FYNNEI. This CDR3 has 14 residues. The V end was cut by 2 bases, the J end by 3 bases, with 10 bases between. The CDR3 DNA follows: TGTGCCAGCAGTGAATCGGGGTACTACACTGAAGCTTTCTTT. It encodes CASSESGYYTEAFF.

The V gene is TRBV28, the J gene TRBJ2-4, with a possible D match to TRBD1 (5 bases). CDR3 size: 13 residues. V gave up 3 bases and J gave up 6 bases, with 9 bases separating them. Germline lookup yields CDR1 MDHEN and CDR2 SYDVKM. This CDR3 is CASSFLGVNIQYF. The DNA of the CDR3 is TGTGCCAGCAGTTTCTTAGGGGTAAACATTCAGTACTTC.

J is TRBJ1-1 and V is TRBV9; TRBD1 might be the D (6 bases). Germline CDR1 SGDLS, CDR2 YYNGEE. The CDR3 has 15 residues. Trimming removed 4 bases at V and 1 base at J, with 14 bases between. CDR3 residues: CASSPTGKTNTEAFF. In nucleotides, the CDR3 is TGTGCCAGCAGCCCAACAGGGAAAACGAACACTGAAGCTTTCTTT.

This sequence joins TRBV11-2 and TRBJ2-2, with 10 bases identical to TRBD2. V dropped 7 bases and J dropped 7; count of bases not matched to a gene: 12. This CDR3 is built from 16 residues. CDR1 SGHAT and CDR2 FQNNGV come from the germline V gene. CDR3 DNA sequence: TGTGCCAGCACCGGTGTAGCGGGGGGCCATGGCGGGGAGCTGTTTTTT. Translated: CASTGVAGGHGGELFF.

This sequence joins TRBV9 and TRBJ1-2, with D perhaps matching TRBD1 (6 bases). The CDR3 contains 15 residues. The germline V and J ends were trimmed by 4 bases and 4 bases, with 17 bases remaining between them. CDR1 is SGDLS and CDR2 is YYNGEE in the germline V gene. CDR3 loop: CASSRRGPGGYGYTF. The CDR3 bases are TGTGCCAGCAGCCGGCGGGGGCCGGGCGGCTATGGCTACACCTTC.

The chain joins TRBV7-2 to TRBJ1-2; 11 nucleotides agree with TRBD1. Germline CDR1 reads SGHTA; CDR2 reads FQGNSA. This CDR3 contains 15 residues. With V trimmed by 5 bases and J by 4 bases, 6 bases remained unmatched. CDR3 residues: CASSRTGGGTYGYTF. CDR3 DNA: TGTGCCAGCAGCCGGACAGGGGGCGGGACCTATGGCTACACCTTC.

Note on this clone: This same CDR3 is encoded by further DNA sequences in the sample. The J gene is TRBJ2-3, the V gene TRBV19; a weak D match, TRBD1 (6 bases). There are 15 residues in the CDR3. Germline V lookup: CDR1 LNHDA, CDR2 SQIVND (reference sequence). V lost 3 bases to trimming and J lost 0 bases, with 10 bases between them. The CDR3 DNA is TGTGCCAGTAGTATCGGGCAGGGGAGCACAGATACGCAGTATTTT. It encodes CASSIGQGSTDTQYF.

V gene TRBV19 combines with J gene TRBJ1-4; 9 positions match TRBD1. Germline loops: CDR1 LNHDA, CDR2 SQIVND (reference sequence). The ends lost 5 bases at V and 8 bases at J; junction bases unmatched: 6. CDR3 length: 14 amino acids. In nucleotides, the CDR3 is TGTGCCAGTAGTCCGGGACAGGGTACGGAAAAACTGTTTTTT. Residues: CASSPGQGTEKLFF.

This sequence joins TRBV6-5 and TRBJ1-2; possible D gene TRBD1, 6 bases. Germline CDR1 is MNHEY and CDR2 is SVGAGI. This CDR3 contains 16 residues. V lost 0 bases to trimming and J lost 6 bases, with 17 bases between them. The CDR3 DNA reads TGTGCCAGCAGTTACTCGAATGCGGGGGGGCAGAATGGCTACACCTTC. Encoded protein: CASSYSNAGGQNGYTF.

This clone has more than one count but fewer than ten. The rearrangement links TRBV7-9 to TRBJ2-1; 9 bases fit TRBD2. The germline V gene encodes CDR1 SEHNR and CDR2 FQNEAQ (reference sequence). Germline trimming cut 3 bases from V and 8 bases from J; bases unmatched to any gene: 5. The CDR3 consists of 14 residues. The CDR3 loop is CASSFRGGAYEQFF. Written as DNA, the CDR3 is TGTGCCAGCAGCTTCCGCGGGGGGGCATATGAGCAGTTCTTC.

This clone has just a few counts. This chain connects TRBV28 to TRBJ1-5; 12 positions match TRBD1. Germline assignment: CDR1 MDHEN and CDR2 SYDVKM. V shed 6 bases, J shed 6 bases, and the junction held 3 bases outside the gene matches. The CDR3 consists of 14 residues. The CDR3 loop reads CASSWDRGLQPQHF. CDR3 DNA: TGTGCCAGCAGCTGGGACAGGGGGCTTCAGCCCCAGCATTTT.

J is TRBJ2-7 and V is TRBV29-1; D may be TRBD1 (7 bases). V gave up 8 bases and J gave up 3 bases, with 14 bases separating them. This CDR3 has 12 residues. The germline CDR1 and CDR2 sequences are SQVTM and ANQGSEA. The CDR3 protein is CSTRQGGYEQYF. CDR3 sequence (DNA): TGCAGCACCCGACAGGGAGGCTACGAGCAGTACTTC.

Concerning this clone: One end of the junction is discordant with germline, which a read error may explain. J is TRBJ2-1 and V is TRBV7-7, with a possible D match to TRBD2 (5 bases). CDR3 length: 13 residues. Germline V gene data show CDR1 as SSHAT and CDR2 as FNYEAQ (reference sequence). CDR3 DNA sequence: TGTGCTAGCAGCTTAGATCGGGCGGGTGAGCAGTTCTTC. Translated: CASSLDRAGEQFF.

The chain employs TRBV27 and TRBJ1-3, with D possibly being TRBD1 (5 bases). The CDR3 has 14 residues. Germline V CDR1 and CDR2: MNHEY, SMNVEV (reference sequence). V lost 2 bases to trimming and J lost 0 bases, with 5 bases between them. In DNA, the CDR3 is TGTGCCAGCAGTTTAAGGGGCTCTGGAAACACCATATATTTT. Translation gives CASSLRGSGNTIYF.

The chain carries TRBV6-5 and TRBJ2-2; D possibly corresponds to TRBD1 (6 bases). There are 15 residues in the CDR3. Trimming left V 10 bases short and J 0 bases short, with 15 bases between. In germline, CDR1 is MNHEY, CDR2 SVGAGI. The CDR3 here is CATQTGYSNTGELFF. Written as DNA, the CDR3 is TGTGCCACCCAAACAGGGTACTCGAACACCGGGGAGCTGTTTTTT.

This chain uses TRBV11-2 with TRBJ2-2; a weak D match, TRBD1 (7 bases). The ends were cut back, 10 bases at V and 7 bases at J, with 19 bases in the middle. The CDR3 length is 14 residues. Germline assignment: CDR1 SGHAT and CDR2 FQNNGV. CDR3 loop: CATLSPGGIGELFF. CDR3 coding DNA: TGTGCCACCCTCTCGCCAGGGGGGATCGGGGAGCTGTTTTTT.

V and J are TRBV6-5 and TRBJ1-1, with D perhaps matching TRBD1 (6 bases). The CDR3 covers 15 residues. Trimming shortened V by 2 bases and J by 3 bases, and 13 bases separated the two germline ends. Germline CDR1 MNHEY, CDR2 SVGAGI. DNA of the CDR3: TGTGCCAGCAGTTACGGGGACAAAAGATACACTGAAGCTTTCTTT. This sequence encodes CASSYGDKRYTEAFF.

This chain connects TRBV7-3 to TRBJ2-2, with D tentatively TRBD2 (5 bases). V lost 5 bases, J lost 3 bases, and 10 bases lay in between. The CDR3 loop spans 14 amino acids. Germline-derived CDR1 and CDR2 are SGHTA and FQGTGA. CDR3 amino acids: CASSPRAHTGELFF. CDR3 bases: TGTGCCAGCAGCCCGCGGGCCCACACCGGGGAGCTGTTTTTT. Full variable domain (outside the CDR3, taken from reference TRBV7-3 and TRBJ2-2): GAGVSQTPSNKVTEKGKYVELRCDPISGHTALYWYRQSLGQGPEFLIYFQGTGAADDSGLPNDRFFAVRPEGSVSTLKIQRTERGDSAVYLCASSPRAHTGELFFGEGSRLTVL.

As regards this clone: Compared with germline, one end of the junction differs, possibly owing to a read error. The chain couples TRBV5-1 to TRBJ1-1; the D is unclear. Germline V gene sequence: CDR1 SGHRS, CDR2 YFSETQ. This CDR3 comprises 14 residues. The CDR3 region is CASNLAAGETEAFF. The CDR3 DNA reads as TGCGCCAGCAACTTGGCGGCGGGAGAGACTGAAGCTTTCTTT.

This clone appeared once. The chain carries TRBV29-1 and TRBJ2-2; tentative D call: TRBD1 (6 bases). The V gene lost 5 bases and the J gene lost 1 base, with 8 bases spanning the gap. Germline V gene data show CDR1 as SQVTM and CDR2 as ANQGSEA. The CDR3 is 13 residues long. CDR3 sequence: CSVRQVNTGELFF. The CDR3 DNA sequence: TGCAGCGTTCGACAGGTGAACACCGGGGAGCTGTTTTTT.

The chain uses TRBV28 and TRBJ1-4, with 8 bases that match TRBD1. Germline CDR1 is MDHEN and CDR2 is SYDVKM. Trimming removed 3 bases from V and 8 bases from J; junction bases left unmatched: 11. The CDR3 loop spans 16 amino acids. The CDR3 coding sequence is TGTGCCAGCAGTTTTTTCCCCGGGACAGGATTGGAAAAACTGTTTTTT. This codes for CASSFFPGTGLEKLFF.

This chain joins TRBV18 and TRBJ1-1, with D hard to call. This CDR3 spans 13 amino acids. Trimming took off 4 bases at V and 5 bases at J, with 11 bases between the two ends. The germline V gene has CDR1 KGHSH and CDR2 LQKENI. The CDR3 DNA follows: TGTGCCAGCTCACGGTTAAGGGAGACTGAAGCTTTCTTT. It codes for CASSRLRETEAFF.

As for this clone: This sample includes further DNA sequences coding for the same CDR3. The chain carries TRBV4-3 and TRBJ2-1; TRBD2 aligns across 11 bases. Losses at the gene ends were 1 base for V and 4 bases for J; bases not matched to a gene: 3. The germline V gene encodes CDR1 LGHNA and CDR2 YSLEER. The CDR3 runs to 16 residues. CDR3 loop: CASSQVLAGAYNEQFF. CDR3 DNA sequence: TGCGCCAGCAGCCAAGTACTAGCGGGGGCGTACAATGAGCAGTTCTTC.

This CDR3 is CASSLSGRASSYNSPLHF. In nucleotides, the CDR3 is TGTGCCAGCAGCTTATCGGGGAGGGCGAGCTCCTATAATTCACCCCTCCACTTT. The chain is built from TRBV7-2 and TRBJ1-6; D is uncertain. The CDR3 runs to 18 residues. V lost 2 bases and J 0 bases, leaving 14 bases between the germline ends. Looked up from germline, CDR1 is SGHTA and CDR2 is FQGNSA.

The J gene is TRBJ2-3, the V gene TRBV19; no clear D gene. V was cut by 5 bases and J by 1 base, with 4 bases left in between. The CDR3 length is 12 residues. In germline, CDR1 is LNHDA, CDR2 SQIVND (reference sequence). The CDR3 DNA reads TGTGCCAGTAGTTCAGGCACAGATACGCAGTATTTT. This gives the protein CASSSGTDTQYF. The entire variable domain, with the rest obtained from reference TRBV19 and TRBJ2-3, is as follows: DGGITQSPKYLFRKEGQNVTLSCEQNLNHDAMYWYRQDPGQGLRLIYYSQIVNDFQKGDIAEGYSVSREKKESFPLTVTSAQKNPTAFYLCASSSGTDTQYFGPGTRLTVL.